The clone carrying this T cell receptor beta chain was seen repeatedly, ten times or more. TCRdb independently ran MiXCR on the 5' RACE reads; one entry per CDR3 protein. Among 300,000 to 400,000 distinct CDR3 sequences, 10% to 15% were seen once, and the ten largest hold about 22%. This specimen belongs to a study of T-cell memory formation after mild COVID-19. Study details: Among the donors, TCR clusters were largely specific to each donor.

The CDR3 sequence is 16 residues long. CDR1 is MNHEY and CDR2 is SVGAGI in the germline V gene. The V and J ends lost 4 bases and 5 bases, in that order; junction bases with no gene match: 12. The sample consisted of PBMCs or a T cell subset sorted from them (not recorded which). This receptor was taken from a man aged 18 to 30 who had mild COVID-19 (a few samples of this study predate the infection). Cell type and time point are not known. The rearrangement uses TRBV6-5 and TRBJ1-1; 8 nucleotides agree with TRBD1. The CDR3 protein is CASSSPSGGRLTEAFF. The CDR3 coding sequence is TGTGCCAGCAGTTCCCCTTCAGGGGGCCGGTTAACTGAAGCTTTCTTT.